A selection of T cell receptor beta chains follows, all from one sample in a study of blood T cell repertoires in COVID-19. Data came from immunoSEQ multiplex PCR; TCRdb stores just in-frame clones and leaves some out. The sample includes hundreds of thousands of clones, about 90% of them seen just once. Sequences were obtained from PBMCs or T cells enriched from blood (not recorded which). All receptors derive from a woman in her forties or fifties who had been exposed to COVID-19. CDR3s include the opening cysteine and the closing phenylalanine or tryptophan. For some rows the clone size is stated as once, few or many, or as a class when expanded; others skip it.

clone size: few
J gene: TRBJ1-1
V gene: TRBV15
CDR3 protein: CATSRDKGANTEAFF

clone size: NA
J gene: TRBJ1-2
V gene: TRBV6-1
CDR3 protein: CASSERRLDSRRYTF

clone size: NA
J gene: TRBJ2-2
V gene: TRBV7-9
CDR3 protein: CASSLVDTGELFF

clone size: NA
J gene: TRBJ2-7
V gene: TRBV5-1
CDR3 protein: CASSFPGWPYEQYF

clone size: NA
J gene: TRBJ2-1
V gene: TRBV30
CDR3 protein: CAWSVSASGGVLGSYNEQFF

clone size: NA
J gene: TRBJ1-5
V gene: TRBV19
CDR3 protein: CASTTLEVVGTGKPQHF

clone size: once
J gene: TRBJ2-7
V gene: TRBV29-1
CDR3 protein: CSVLGGAPLGGEQYF

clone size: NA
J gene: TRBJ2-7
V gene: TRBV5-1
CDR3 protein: CASSVQYPNARYEQYF

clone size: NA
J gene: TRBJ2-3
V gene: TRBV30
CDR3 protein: CAWRRPGGSDTQYF

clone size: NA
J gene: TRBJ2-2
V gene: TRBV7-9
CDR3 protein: CASSLGQGAAGELFF

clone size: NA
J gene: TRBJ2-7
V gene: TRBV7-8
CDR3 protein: CASSRGLAGSYEQYF

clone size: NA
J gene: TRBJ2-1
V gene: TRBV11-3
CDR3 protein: CASSSDSNNEQFF

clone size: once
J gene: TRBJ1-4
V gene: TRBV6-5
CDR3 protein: CASSYSKTGPNEKLFF

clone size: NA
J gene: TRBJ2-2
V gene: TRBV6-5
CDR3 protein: CASRRVAGELFF

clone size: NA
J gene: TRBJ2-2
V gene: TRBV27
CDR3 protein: CASSLAGLNTGELFF

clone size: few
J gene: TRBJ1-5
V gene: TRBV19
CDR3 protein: CASSQGLKGPQHF

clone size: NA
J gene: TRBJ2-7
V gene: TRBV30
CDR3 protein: CAWSALYEQYF

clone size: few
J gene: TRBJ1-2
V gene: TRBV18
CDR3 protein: CASSPDSNYGYTF

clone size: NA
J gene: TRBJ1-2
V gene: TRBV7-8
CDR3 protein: CASSPGSQGDYGYTF

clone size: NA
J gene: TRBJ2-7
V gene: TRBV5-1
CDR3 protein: CASSKGRNTGGMDEQYF

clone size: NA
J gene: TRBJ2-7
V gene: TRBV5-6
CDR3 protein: CASSLAYGGEQYF

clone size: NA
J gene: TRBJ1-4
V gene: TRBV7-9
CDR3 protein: CASSLGQNLANEKLFF

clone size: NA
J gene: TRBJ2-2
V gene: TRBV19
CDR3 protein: CASQETGQGAILNTGELFF

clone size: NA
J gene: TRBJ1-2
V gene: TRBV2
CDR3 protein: CASKRTGTLYGYTF

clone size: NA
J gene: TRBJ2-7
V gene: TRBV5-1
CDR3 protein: CASSWTERRTTYEQYF

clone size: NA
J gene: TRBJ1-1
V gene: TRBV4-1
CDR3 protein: CASSQESSGRGTEAFF

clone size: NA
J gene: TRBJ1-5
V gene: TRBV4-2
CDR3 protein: CASSQGRASNQPQHF

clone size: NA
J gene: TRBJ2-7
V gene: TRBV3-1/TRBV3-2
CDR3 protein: CASSFRDRGYEQYF

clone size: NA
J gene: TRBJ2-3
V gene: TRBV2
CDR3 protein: CASSQGLAGGDTQYF

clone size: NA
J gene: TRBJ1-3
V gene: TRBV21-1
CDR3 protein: CASSKGDRGNTIYF

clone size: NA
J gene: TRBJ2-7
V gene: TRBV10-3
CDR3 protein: CAAGKVSGGEQYF

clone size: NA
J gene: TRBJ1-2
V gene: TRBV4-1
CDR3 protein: CASSSTGTGYYGYTF